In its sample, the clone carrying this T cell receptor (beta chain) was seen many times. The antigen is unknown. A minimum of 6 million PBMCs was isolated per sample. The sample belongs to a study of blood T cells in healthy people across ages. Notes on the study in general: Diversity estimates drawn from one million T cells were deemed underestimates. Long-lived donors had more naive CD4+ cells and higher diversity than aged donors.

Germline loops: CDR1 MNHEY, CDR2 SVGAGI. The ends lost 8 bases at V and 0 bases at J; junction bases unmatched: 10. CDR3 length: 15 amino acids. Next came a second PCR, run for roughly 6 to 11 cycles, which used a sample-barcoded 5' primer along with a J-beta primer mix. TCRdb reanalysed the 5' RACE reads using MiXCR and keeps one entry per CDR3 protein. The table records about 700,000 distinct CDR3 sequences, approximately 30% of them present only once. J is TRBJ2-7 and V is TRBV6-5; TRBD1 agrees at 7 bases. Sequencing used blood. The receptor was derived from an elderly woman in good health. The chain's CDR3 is CASQRPGQSSYEQYF. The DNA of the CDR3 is TGTGCCAGCCAACGACCGGGACAGAGCTCCTACGAGCAGTACTTC.